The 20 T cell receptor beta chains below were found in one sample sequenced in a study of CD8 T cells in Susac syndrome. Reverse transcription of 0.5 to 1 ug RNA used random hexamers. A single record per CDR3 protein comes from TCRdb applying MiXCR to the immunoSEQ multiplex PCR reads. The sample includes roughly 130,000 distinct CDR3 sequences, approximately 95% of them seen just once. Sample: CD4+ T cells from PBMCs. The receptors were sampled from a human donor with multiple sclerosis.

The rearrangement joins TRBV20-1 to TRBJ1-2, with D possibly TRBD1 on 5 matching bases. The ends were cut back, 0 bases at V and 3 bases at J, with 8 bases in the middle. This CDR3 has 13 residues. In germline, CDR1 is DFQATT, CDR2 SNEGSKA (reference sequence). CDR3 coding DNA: TGCAGTGCTAGAGATCCGACAGACTATGGCTACACCTTC. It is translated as CSARDPTDYGYTF.

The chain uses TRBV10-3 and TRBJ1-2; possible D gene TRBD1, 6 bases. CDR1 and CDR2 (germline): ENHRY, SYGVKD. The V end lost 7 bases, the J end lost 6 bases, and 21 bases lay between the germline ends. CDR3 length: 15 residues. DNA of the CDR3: TGTGCCATCATCCTCCCCCCAGGGGAGGACGATGGCTACACCTTC. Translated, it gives CAIILPPGEDDGYTF.

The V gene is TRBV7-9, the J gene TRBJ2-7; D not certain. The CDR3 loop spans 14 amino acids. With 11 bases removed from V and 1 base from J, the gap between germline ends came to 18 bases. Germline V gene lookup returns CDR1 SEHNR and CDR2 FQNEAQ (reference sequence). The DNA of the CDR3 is TGTGCCGGGCTGGACGGAGTCCCTTCCTACGAGCAGTACTTC. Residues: CAGLDGVPSYEQYF.

CDR3 DNA: TGCGCCAGCAGCCAAGGGGGGGCCAGCACAGATACGCAGTATTTT. Translation: CASSQGGASTDTQYF. V usage is TRBV4-3 and J usage is TRBJ2-3; tentatively, D is TRBD1 or TRBD2 (6 bases each). Trimming removed 1 base from V and 0 bases from J, with 8 bases in between. CDR3 length equals 15 residues. Germline V gene data show CDR1 as LGHNA and CDR2 as YSLEER.

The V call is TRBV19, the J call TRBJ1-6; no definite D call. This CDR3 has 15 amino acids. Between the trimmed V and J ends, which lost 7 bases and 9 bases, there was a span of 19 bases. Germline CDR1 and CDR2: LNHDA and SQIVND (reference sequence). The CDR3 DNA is TGTGCCAGTACTAGAGGCGGCCAGCTTGCTTCACCCCTCCACTTT. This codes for CASTRGGQLASPLHF.

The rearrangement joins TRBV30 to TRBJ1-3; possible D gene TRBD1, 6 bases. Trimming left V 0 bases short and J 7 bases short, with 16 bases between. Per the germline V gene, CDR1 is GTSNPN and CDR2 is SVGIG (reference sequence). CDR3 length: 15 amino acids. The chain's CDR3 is CAWSVLQGIRNTIYF. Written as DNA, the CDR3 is TGTGCCTGGAGTGTACTACAGGGAATAAGGAACACCATATATTTT.

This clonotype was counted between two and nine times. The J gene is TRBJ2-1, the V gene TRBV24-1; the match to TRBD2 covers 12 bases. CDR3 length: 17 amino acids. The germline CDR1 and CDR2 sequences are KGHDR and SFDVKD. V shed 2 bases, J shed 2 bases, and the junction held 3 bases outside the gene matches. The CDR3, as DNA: TGTGCCACCAGTGATTCCTGGACTAGCGGGGCCTACAATGAGCAGTTCTTC. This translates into CATSDSWTSGAYNEQFF.

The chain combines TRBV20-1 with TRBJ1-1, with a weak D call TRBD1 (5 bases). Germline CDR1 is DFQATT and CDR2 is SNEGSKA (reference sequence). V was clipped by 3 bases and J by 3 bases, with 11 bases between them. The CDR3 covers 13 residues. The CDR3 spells CSARGRADTEAFF. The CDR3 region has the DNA TGCAGTGCTAGGGGCAGGGCGGACACTGAAGCTTTCTTT.

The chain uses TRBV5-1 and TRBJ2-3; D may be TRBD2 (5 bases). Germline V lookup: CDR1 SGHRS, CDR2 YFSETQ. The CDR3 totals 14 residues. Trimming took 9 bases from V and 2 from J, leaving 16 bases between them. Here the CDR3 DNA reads TGCGCCACCGCCGCGGGCGGACCCACAGATACGCAGTATTTT. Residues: CATAAGGPTDTQYF.

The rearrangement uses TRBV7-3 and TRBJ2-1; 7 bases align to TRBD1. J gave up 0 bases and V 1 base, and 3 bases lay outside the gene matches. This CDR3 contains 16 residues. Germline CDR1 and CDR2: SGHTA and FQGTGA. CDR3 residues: CASSLRGQNSYNEQFF. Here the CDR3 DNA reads TGTGCCAGCAGCTTAAGGGGACAGAACTCCTACAATGAGCAGTTCTTC.

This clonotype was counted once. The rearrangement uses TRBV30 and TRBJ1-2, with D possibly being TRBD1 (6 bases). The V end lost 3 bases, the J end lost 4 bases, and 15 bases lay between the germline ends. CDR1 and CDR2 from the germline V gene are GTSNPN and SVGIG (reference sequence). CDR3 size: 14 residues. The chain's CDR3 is CAWRTIQGGYGYTF. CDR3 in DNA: TGTGCCTGGAGGACTATACAGGGAGGCTATGGCTACACCTTC.

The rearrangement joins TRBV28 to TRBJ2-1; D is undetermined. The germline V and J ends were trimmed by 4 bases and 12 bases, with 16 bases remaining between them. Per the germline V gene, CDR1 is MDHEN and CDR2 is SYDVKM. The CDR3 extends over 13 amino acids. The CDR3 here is CASSSESRPWQFF. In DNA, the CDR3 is TGTGCCAGCAGTTCGGAATCCCGTCCATGGCAGTTCTTC.

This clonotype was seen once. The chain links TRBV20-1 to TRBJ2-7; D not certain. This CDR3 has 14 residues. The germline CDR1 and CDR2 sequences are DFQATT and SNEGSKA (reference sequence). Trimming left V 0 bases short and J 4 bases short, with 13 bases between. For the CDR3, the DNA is TGCAGTGCTAGAGATTCGGTGAGGTTATACGAGCAGTACTTC. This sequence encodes CSARDSVRLYEQYF.

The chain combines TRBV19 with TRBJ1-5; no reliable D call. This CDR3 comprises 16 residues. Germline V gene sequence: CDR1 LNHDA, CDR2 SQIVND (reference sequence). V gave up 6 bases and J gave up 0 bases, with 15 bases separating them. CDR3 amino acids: CASRSRAAYSNQPQHF. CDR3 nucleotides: TGTGCCAGTAGGTCGCGGGCAGCCTATAGCAATCAGCCCCAGCATTTT.

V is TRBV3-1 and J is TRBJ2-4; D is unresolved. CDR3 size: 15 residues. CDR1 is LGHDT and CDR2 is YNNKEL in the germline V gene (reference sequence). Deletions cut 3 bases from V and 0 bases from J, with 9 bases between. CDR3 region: CASSQPAVAKNIQYF. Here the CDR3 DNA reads TGTGCCAGCAGCCAGCCCGCGGTAGCCAAAAACATTCAGTACTTC.

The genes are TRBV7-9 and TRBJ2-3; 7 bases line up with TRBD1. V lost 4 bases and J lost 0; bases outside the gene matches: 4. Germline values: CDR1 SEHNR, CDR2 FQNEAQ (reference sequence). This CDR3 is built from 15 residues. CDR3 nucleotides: TGTGCCAGCAGCTCGGGACAGACGAGCACAGATACGCAGTATTTT. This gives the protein CASSSGQTSTDTQYF. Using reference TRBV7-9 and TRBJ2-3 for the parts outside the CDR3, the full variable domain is DTGVSQNPRHKITKRGQNVTFRCDPISEHNRLYWYRQTLGQGPEFLTYFQNEAQLEKSRLLSDRFSAERPKGSFSTLEIQRTEQGDSAMYLCASSSGQTSTDTQYFGPGTRLTVL.

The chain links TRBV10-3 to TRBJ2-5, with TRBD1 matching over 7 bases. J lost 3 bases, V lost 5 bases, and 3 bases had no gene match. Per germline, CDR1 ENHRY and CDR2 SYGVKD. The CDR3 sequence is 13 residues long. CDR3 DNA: TGTGCCATCAGTTCCGGGACAGAAGAGACCCAGTACTTC. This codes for CAISSGTEETQYF.

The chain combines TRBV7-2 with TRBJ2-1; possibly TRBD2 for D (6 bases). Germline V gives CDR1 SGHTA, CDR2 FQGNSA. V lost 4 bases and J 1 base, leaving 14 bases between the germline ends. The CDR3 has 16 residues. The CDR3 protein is CASSSTGGRSYNEQFF. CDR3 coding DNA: TGTGCCAGCAGCTCGACCGGGGGAAGGTCCTACAATGAGCAGTTCTTC.

CDR3 amino acids: CASGRDSPSTDTQYF. CDR3 in DNA: TGTGCCAGCGGACGGGACAGCCCTAGCACAGATACGCAGTATTTT. The chain has TRBV9 and TRBJ2-3, with 7 bases identical to TRBD1. The CDR3 runs 15 residues. Germline assignment: CDR1 SGDLS and CDR2 YYNGEE. The V segment lost 7 bases and the J segment 0 bases; nucleotides outside the gene matches: 8.

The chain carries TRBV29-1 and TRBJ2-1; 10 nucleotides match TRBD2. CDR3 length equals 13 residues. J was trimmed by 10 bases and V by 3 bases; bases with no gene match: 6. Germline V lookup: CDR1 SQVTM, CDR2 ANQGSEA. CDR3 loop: CSVDLAGVREQFF. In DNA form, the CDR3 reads TGCAGCGTTGACCTAGCGGGAGTTCGGGAGCAGTTCTTC.